These 13 T cell receptor beta chains originate from one sample sequenced in a study of cytomegalovirus exposure and HLA in healthy donors. In the PCR, 60 Vbeta and 13 Jbeta primers were used. Here immunoSEQ multiplex PCR was the method, and the copy in TCRdb shows in-frame clones only, minus some. The sample shows 200,000 or so clones, 70% to 90% of them seen only once. Sequencing was performed on PBMCs. These receptors all stem from a woman in her late teens or twenties in good health and CMV-seropositive.

The chain has TRBV29-1 and TRBJ1-5, with TRBD1 matching 7 bases. This CDR3 has 18 residues. CDR1 is SQVTM and CDR2 is ANQGSEA in the germline V gene. V shed 6 bases, J shed 0 bases, and the junction held 17 bases outside the gene matches. The CDR3 nucleotides are TGCAGCGTGGGAGAACAGGCCTCAGGGGGTAATAGCAATCAGCCCCAGCATTTT. It is translated as CSVGEQASGGNSNQPQHF.

This chain joins TRBV6-5 and TRBJ1-2; D is ambiguous. Per the germline V gene, CDR1 is MNHEY and CDR2 is SVGAGI. Trimming removed 3 bases from V and 0 bases from J, with 5 bases in between. The CDR3 spans 13 residues. The CDR3 here is CASSYSANYGYTF. The CDR3 DNA follows: TGTGCCAGCAGTTATTCGGCTAACTATGGCTACACCTTC.

This clone showed up just once. The genes are TRBV5-1 and TRBJ2-6, with D perhaps TRBD1 (5 bases). Germline CDR1 and CDR2: SGHRS and YFSETQ. Deletions cut 4 bases from V and 0 bases from J, with 11 bases between. CDR3 length equals 16 residues. The CDR3: CASSPPTDSGANVLTF. As DNA, the CDR3 is TGCGCCAGCAGCCCCCCGACAGACTCTGGGGCCAACGTCCTGACTTTC.

The chain combines TRBV28 with TRBJ1-2, with a tentative D call TRBD1 (5 bases). The V end lost 6 bases, the J end lost 4 bases, and 12 bases lay between the germline ends. This CDR3 has 13 amino acids. From germline, CDR1 is MDHEN and CDR2 SYDVKM. The CDR3 region has the DNA TGTGCCAGCAGCCGTGACAGTACCTATGGCTACACCTTC. Residues: CASSRDSTYGYTF.

About this clone itself: Since the CDR3 does not end with the conserved phenylalanine or tryptophan, this likely comes from a read error. The CDR3 spells CSVEAGREGRGYTL. CDR3 coding DNA: TGCAGCGTTGAAGCTGGGAGGGAGGGGAGAGGCTACACCCTC. This rearrangement joins TRBV29-1 to TRBJ1-2, with D possibly matching TRBD1 (5 bases). The length of the CDR3 is 14 residues. Germline CDR1 reads SQVTM; CDR2 reads ANQGSEA. The V end was cut by 1 base, the J end by 8 bases, with 17 bases between.

This clone was observed a few times. CDR3 DNA: TGTGCCAGCTCACCACAGGGAGGCGGCTACACCTTC. Its protein is CASSPQGGGYTF. The chain has TRBV18 and TRBJ1-2, with no clear D. This CDR3 has 12 residues. Trimming shortened V by 1 base and J by 8 bases, and 8 bases separated the two germline ends. The V gene's germline CDR1 is KGHSH and CDR2 LQKENI.

The chain combines TRBV15 with TRBJ2-5; 8 bases align to TRBD1. The J call is in doubt because the DNA end fits TRBJ2-7 better. Germline CDR1 is LNHNV and CDR2 is YYDKDF (reference sequence). The CDR3 length is 13 residues. CDR3: CATRDRVSYEQYF. In nucleotides, the CDR3 is TGTGCCACCAGGGACAGGGTCTCCTACGAGCAGTACTTC.

A single count supports this clone. This chain connects TRBV7-9 to TRBJ1-1; possible D gene TRBD1, 5 bases. With 3 bases removed from V and 1 base from J, the gap between germline ends came to 9 bases. Per germline, CDR1 SEHNR and CDR2 FQNEAQ (reference sequence). CDR3 size: 14 residues. The CDR3 DNA reads as TGTGCCAGCAGCTTGGGGGGAAAGAACACTGAAGCTTTCTTT. Amino acid sequence: CASSLGGKNTEAFF.

The chain is built from TRBV9 and TRBJ2-5; TRBD2 matches 9 bases. The trim removed 2 bases at V and 1 base at J, leaving 9 bases unmatched. Germline CDR1 reads SGDLS; CDR2 reads YYNGEE. The CDR3 runs to 17 residues. For the CDR3, the DNA is TGTGCCAGCAGCGTGGCCCCGGGTAGCGGGGGCCAAGAGACCCAGTACTTC. Translation: CASSVAPGSGGQETQYF.

The J gene is TRBJ1-2, the V gene TRBV6-5; TRBD1 agrees at 7 bases. This CDR3 contains 13 residues. Per germline, CDR1 MNHEY and CDR2 SVGAGI. V trimming: 7 bases; J trimming: 4 bases; junction bases outside the gene matches: 6. CDR3 sequence: CASIEDRIYGYTF. The CDR3 region has the DNA TGTGCCAGCATAGAGGACAGGATCTATGGCTACACCTTC.

This rearrangement joins TRBV9 to TRBJ1-1; no firm D call. Trimming shortened V by 5 bases and J by 1 base, and 18 bases separated the two germline ends. This CDR3 region has 16 residues. CDR1 SGDLS and CDR2 YYNGEE come from the germline V gene. The CDR3: CASRAPDPQTNTEAFF. CDR3 in DNA: TGTGCCAGCAGAGCGCCCGACCCCCAGACGAACACTGAAGCTTTCTTT.

The chain is built from TRBV28 and TRBJ1-5; 7 positions match TRBD1. The CDR3 is 16 residues long. The junction had 11 bases not matched to a gene; V was cut back by 9 bases and J by 0 bases. Per germline, CDR1 MDHEN and CDR2 SYDVKM. The CDR3 DNA is TGTGCCAGTTCCACGAGGGGGCCATATAGCAATCAGCCCCAGCATTTT. Residues: CASSTRGPYSNQPQHF.

The chain links TRBV25-1 to TRBJ2-2, with D tentatively TRBD2 (7 bases). In germline, CDR1 is MGHDK, CDR2 SYGVNS. Trimming cost V 7 bases and J 3 bases, with 12 bases left between them. This CDR3 has 14 amino acids. The CDR3 loop reads CASMGGGDTGELFF. The CDR3 bases are TGTGCCAGCATGGGAGGGGGAGACACCGGGGAGCTGTTTTTT.